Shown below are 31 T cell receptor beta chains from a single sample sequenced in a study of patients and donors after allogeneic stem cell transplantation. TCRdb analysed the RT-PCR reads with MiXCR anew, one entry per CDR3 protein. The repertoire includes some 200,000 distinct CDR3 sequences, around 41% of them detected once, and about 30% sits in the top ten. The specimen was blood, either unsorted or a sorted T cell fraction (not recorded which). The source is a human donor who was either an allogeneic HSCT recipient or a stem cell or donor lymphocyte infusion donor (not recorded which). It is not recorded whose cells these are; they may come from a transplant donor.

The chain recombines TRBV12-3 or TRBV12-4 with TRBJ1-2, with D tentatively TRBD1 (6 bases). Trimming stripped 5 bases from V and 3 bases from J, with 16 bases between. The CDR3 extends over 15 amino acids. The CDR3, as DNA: TGTGCCAGCAGTCCAAACCAGGGGCGGCACTATGGCTACACCTTC. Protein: CASSPNQGRHYGYTF.

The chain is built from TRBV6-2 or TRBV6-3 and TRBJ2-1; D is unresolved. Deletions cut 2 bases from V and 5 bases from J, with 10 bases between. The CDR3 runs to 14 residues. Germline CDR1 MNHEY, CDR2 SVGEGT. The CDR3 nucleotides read TGTGCCAGCAGTTACGCGGCGGTAAACAATGAGCAGTTCTTC. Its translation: CASSYAAVNNEQFF.

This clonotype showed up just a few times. CDR3 nucleotide sequence: TGTGCCAGCAGCTTGGCCACGGCAGCGAACACTGAAGCTTTCTTT. Protein: CASSLATAANTEAFF. J is TRBJ1-1 and V is TRBV5-5; D not certain. The CDR3 sequence is 15 residues long. V was cut by 0 bases and J by 1 base, with 10 bases left in between. CDR1 and CDR2 from the germline V gene are SGHKS and YYEKEE (reference sequence).

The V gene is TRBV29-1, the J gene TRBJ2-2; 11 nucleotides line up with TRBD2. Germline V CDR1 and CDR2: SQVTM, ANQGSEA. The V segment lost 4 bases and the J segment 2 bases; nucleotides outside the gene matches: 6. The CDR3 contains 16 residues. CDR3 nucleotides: TGCAGCGTTGTCGTGACTAGCGGGAAAAACACCGGGGAGCTGTTTTTT. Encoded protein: CSVVVTSGKNTGELFF.

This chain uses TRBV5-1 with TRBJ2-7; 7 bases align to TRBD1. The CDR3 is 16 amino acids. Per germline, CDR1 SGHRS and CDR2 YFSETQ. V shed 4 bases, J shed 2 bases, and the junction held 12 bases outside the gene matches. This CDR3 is CASSGHASGQPYEQYF. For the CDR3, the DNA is TGCGCCAGCAGCGGACACGCCTCGGGACAGCCCTACGAGCAGTACTTC.

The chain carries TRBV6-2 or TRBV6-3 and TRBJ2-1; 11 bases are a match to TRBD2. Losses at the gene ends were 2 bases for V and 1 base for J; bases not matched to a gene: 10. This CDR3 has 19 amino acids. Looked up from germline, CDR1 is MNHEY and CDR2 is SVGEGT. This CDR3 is CASSYTRGTSGFSYNEQFF. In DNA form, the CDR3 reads TGTGCCAGCAGTTACACTCGGGGGACTAGCGGTTTTTCCTACAATGAGCAGTTCTTC.

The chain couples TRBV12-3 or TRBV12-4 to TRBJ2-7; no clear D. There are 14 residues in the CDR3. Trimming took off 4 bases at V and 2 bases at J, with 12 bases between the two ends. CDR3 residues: CASSSFGPPYEQYF. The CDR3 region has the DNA TGTGCCAGCAGTTCCTTCGGCCCTCCCTACGAGCAGTACTTC.

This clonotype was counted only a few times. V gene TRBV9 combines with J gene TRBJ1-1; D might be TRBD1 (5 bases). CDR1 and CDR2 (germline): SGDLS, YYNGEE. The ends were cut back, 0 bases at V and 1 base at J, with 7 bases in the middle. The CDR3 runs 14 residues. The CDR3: CASSVAQGNTEAFF. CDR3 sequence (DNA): TGTGCCAGCAGCGTAGCGCAGGGGAACACTGAAGCTTTCTTT.

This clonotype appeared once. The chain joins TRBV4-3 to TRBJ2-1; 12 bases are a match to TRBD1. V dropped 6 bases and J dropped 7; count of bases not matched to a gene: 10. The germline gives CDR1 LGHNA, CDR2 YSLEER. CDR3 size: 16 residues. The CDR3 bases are TGCGCCAGCAGACTGGCCCCGGGACAGGGGGCGAATGAGCAGTTCTTC. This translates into CASRLAPGQGANEQFF.

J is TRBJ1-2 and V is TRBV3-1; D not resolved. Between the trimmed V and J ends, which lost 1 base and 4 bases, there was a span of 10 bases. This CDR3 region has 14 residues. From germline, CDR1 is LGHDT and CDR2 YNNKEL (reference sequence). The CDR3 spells CASSQARELYGYTF. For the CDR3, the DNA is TGTGCCAGCAGCCAAGCCCGGGAACTCTATGGCTACACCTTC.

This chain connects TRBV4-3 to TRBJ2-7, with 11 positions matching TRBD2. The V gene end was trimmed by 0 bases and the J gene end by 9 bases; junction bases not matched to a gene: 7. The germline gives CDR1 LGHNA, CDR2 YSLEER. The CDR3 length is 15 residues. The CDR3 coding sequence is TGCGCCAGCAGCCAAGATGACACTAGCGGGAGAGGGCAGTACTTC. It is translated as CASSQDDTSGRGQYF.

Written as DNA, the CDR3 is TGTGCCAGCAGAGAGACCCCCGCAACGATAGGGAAACTGTTTTTT. This translates into CASRETPATIGKLFF. The V call is TRBV28, the J call TRBJ1-4; D is ambiguous. The germline gives CDR1 MDHEN, CDR2 SYDVKM. CDR3 size: 15 residues. Trimming stripped 6 bases from V and 11 bases from J, with 22 bases between.

The CDR3 DNA reads TGCAGTGCTAAGTTAGGAGCCTACGAGCAGTACTTC. It encodes CSAKLGAYEQYF. V usage is TRBV20-1 and J usage is TRBJ2-7; no clear D. Germline V gene lookup returns CDR1 DFQATT and CDR2 SNEGSKA (reference sequence). V lost 4 bases and J lost 2, with 9 bases in between. The CDR3 is 12 amino acids.

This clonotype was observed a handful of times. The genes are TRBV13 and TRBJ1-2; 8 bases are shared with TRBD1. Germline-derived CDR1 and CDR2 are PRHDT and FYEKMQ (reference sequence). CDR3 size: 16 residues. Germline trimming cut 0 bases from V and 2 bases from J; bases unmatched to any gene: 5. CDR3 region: CASSLGQQGGNYGYTF. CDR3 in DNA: TGTGCCAGCAGCTTAGGTCAACAGGGGGGCAACTATGGCTACACCTTC.

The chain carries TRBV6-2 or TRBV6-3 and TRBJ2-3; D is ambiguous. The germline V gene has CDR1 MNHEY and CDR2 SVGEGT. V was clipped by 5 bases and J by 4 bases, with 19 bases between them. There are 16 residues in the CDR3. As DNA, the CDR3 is TGTGCCAGCAGTCTTCACCCCGGCCAACTCGCAGATACGCAGTATTTT. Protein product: CASSLHPGQLADTQYF.

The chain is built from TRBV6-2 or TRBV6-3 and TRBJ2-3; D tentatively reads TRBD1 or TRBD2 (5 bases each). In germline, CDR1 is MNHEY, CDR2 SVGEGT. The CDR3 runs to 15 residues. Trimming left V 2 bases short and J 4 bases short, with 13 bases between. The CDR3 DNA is TGTGCCAGCAGTTACGGGGGAGAACTTCCAGATACGCAGTATTTT. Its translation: CASSYGGELPDTQYF.

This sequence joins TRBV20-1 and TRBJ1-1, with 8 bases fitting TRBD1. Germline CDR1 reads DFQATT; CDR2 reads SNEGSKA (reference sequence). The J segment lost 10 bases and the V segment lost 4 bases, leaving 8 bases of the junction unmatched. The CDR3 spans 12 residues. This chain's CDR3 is CSATLDRGLAFF. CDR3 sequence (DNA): TGCAGTGCTACTTTAGACAGGGGTTTAGCTTTCTTT.

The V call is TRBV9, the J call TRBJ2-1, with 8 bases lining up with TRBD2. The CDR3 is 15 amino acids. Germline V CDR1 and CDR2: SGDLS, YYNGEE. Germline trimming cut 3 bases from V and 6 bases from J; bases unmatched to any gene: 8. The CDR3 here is CASSAAGTSSNEQFF. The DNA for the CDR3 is TGTGCCAGCAGCGCCGCCGGGACTAGTTCCAATGAGCAGTTCTTC. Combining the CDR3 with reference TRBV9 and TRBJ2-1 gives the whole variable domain DSGVTQTPKHLITATGQRVTLRCSPRSGDLSVYWYQQSLDQGLQFLIQYYNGEERAKGNILERFSAQQFPDLHSELNLSSLELGDSALYFCASSAAGTSSNEQFFGPGTRLTVL.

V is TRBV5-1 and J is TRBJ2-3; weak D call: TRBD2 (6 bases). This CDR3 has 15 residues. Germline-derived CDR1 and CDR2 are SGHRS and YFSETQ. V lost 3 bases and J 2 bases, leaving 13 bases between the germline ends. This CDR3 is CASSWWAGSTDTQYF. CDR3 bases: TGCGCCAGCAGCTGGTGGGCGGGATCCACAGATACGCAGTATTTT.

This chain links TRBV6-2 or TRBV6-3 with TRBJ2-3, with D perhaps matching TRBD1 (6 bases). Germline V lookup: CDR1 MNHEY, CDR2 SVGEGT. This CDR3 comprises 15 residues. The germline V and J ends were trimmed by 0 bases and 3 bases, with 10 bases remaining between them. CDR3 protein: CASSYSSRGTDTQYF. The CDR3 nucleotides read TGTGCCAGCAGTTACTCCAGCAGGGGTACAGATACGCAGTATTTT.

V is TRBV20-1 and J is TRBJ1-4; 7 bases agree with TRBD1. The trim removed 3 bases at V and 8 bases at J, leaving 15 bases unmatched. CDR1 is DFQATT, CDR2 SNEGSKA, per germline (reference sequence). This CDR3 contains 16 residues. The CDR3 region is CSASPPHTGDKEKLFF. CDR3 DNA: TGCAGTGCTAGTCCACCCCATACAGGGGACAAGGAAAAACTGTTTTTT.

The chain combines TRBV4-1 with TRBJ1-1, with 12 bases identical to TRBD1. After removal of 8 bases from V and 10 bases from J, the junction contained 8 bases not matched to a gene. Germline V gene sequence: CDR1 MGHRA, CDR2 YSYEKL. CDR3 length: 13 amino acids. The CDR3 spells CASAGTGGGGAFF. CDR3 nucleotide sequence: TGCGCCAGCGCCGGGACAGGGGGCGGAGGAGCTTTCTTT.

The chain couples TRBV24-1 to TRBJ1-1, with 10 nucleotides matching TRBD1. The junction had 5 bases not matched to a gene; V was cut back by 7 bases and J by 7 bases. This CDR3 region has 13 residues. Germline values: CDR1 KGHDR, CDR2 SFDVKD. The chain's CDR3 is CATRGGDRGEAFF. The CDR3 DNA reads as TGTGCCACCAGGGGGGGGGACAGGGGTGAAGCTTTCTTT.

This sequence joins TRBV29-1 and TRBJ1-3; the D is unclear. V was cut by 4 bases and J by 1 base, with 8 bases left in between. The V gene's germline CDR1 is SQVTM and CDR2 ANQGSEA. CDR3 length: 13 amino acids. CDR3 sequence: CSVGSGSGNTIYF. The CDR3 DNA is TGCAGCGTTGGCTCTGGATCTGGAAACACCATATATTTT.

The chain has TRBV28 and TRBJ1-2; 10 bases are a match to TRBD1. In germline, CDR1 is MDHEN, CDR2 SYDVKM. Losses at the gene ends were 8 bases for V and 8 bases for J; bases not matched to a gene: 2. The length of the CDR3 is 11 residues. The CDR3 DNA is TGTGCCAGCCTGACAGGGGGCGGCTACACCTTC. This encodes CASLTGGGYTF.

CDR3 protein: CASSLSASWKGHIQYF. In DNA form, the CDR3 reads TGTGCCAGCAGTTTGTCCGCCTCATGGAAAGGGCACATTCAGTACTTC. The rearrangement joins TRBV28 to TRBJ2-4; D ambiguous. The CDR3 is made up of 16 amino acids. CDR1 is MDHEN and CDR2 is SYDVKM in the germline V gene. V was pared by 3 bases and J by 8 bases, with 20 bases between.

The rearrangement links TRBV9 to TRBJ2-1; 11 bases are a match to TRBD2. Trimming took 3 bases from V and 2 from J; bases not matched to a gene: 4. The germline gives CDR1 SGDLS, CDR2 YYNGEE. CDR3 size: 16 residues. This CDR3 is CASSEGLAVTYNEQFF. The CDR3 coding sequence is TGTGCCAGCAGCGAGGGACTAGCGGTTACCTACAATGAGCAGTTCTTC.

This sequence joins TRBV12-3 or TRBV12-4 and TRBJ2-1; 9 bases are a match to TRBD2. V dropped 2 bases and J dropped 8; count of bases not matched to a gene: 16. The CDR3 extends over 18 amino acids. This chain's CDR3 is CASSLTPIAGVVRDEQFF. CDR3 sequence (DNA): TGTGCCAGCAGTTTAACCCCTATAGCGGGAGTGGTACGGGATGAGCAGTTCTTC.

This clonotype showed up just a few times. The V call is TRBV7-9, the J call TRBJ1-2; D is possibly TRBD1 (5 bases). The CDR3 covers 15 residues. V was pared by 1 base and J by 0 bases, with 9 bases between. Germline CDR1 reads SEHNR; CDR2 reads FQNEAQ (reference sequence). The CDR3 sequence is CASSLVQGPNYGYTF. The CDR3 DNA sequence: TGTGCCAGCAGCTTAGTTCAGGGCCCTAACTATGGCTACACCTTC.

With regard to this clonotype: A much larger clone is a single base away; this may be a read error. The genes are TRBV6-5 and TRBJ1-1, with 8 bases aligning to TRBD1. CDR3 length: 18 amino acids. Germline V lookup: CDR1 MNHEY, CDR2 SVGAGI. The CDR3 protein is CASSYRTGRDRRGTKAFF. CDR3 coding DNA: TGTGCCAGCAGTTATCGAACCGGACGGGACAGGAGAGGCACTAAAGCTTTCTTT.

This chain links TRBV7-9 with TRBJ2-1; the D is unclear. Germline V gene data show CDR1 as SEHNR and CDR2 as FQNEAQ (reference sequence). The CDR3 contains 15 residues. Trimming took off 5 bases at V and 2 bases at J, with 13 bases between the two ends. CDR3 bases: TGTGCCAGCAGCCCGCCGCTTGGGACCTACAATGAGCAGTTCTTC. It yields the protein CASSPPLGTYNEQFF.